The 14 T cell receptor beta chains in this list originate from one sample, sequenced in a study of cytomegalovirus exposure and HLA in healthy donors. The study ran its PCR with 60 Vbeta and 13 Jbeta primers. Using immunoSEQ multiplex PCR, the repertoire was profiled, and TCRdb retains in-frame clones only, with some absent. The repertoire includes approximately 150,000 clones, approximately 80% of them detected once, and less than 2% sits in the top ten. Sample: PBMCs. The receptor source for this set is a woman between 35 and 50 years old in good health and CMV-seronegative.

This chain connects TRBV28 to TRBJ2-7, with D perhaps matching TRBD1 (5 bases). CDR1 and CDR2 (germline): MDHEN, SYDVKM. The length of the CDR3 is 12 residues. Trimming cost V 8 bases and J 0 bases, with 8 bases left between them. The CDR3 DNA is TGTGCCAGCGACAGCAGCTCCTACGAGCAGTACTTC. It specifies CASDSSSYEQYF.

CDR3 DNA sequence: TGCGCCAGCAGCTGGCACCGGACAGCACAAGAGACCCAGTACTTC. This encodes CASSWHRTAQETQYF. The chain joins TRBV5-1 to TRBJ2-5; perhaps TRBD1 as D (6 bases). Germline V lookup: CDR1 SGHRS, CDR2 YFSETQ. The V end was cut by 3 bases, the J end by 2 bases, with 14 bases between. The length of the CDR3 is 15 residues.

The V gene is TRBV5-6, the J gene TRBJ1-2, with 7 bases identical to TRBD1. Unmatched junction bases numbered 10, after V lost 0 bases and J lost 5 bases. CDR3 length: 16 residues. From germline, CDR1 is SGHDT and CDR2 YYEEEE. For the CDR3, the DNA is TGTGCCAGCAGCTTGGCAGTTGGGGACAGTTATTATGGCTACACCTTC. Translated: CASSLAVGDSYYGYTF.

The CDR3: CASSFHSGANVLTF. The CDR3 bases are TGTGCCAGCAGTTTCCACTCTGGGGCCAACGTCCTGACTTTC. The chain carries TRBV28 and TRBJ2-6; D ambiguous. Per the germline V gene, CDR1 is MDHEN and CDR2 is SYDVKM. The CDR3 length is 14 residues. Between the trimmed V and J ends, which lost 3 bases and 0 bases, there was a span of 3 bases.

The chain carries TRBV6-6 and TRBJ2-7; D ambiguous. The V end was cut by 0 bases, the J end by 0 bases, with 9 bases between. Per germline, CDR1 MNHNY and CDR2 SVGAGI (reference sequence). There are 15 residues in the CDR3. The chain's CDR3 is CASSYSRTISYEQYF. CDR3 bases: TGTGCCAGCAGTTACTCGAGAACGATCTCCTACGAGCAGTACTTC.

With respect to this clone: Its ends do not fully match the called genes, so a read error is possible. The chain employs TRBV11-2 and TRBJ1-3, with D hard to call. Germline lookup yields CDR1 SGHAT and CDR2 FQNNGV. The CDR3 runs 16 residues. The CDR3 sequence: CASSLDPVRSGNTIYF. The CDR3 nucleotides are TGTGCCAGCAGCCTAGATCCGGTACGCTCTGGAAACACCATATATTTT.

This rearrangement joins TRBV5-4 to TRBJ2-5; 7 nucleotides agree with TRBD2. The CDR3 is made up of 13 amino acids. Germline CDR1 reads SGHNT; CDR2 reads YYREEE (reference sequence). Trimming took 4 bases from V and 5 from J; bases not matched to a gene: 5. The CDR3: CASSPTGGETQYF. DNA for the CDR3: TGTGCCAGCAGCCCTACCGGGGGGGAGACCCAGTACTTC.

This chain links TRBV6-5 with TRBJ1-2, with 8 bases identical to TRBD1. Germline-derived CDR1 and CDR2 are MNHEY and SVGAGI. This CDR3 contains 13 residues. Trimming at V came to 4 bases and at J to 2 bases, leaving 0 bases not matched to a gene. The CDR3 coding sequence is TGTGCCAGCAGTTGGACAGGGAACTATGGCTACACCTTC. It is translated as CASSWTGNYGYTF.

The chain employs TRBV30 and TRBJ1-2; perhaps TRBD1 as D (6 bases). The CDR3 covers 12 residues. V lost 2 bases to trimming and J lost 4 bases, with 8 bases between them. Germline V gene lookup returns CDR1 GTSNPN and CDR2 SVGIG (reference sequence). CDR3 protein: CAWSRTVYGYTF. As DNA, the CDR3 is TGTGCCTGGAGTCGGACAGTCTATGGCTACACCTTC.

The rearrangement joins TRBV5-4 to TRBJ2-1; D might be TRBD2 (7 bases). The CDR3 loop spans 17 amino acids. Per germline, CDR1 SGHNT and CDR2 YYREEE (reference sequence). The germline V and J ends were trimmed by 2 bases and 2 bases, with 17 bases remaining between them. As DNA, the CDR3 is TGTGCCAGCAGCTTAGGGGGGGCGGGAGCTACCTACAATGAGCAGTTCTTC. Protein product: CASSLGGAGATYNEQFF.

For the CDR3, the DNA is TGCGCCACTGGACTAGGACCGACCAATGAGCAGTTCTTC. It encodes CATGLGPTNEQFF. The chain has TRBV5-1 and TRBJ2-1; 7 nucleotides agree with TRBD2. CDR3 length: 13 residues. The V gene's germline CDR1 is SGHRS and CDR2 YFSETQ. Trimming removed 9 bases from V and 6 bases from J; junction bases left unmatched: 9. Based on the CDR3 plus reference TRBV5-1 and TRBJ2-1, the full variable domain is KAGVTQTPRYLIKTRGQQVTLSCSPISGHRSVSWYQQTPGQGLQFLFEYFSETQRNKGNFPGRFSGRQFSNSRSEMNVSTLELGDSALYLCATGLGPTNEQFFGPGTRLTVL.

V gene TRBV11-3 combines with J gene TRBJ2-2; D might be TRBD1 (6 bases). The CDR3 extends over 19 amino acids. V dropped 5 bases and J dropped 0 bases, with 22 bases sitting between them. Germline V gene lookup returns CDR1 SGHNT and CDR2 YENEEA. The CDR3, as DNA: TGTGCCAGCAGCCCACGGACAGTTGCGGGCCCCGCGAACACCGGGGAGCTGTTTTTT. This sequence encodes CASSPRTVAGPANTGELFF. Drawing the rest from reference TRBV11-3 and TRBJ2-2, the complete variable domain is EAGVVQSPRYKIIEKKQPVAFWCNPISGHNTLYWYLQNLGQGPELLIRYENEEAVDDSQLPKDRFSAERLKGVDSTLKIQPAELGDSAVYLCASSPRTVAGPANTGELFFGEGSRLTVL.

V usage is TRBV7-2 and J usage is TRBJ1-5; 8 bases map to TRBD1. The CDR3 is 15 amino acids. The junction had 3 bases not matched to a gene; V was cut back by 2 bases and J by 3 bases. From germline, CDR1 is SGHTA and CDR2 FQGNSA. The CDR3 DNA reads as TGTGCCAGCAGCTTACGGACAGGGTTCAATCAGCCCCAGCATTTT. Translating it yields CASSLRTGFNQPQHF.

V usage is TRBV28 and J usage is TRBJ2-3, with D unclear. Trimming took off 5 bases at V and 3 bases at J, with 18 bases between the two ends. There are 16 residues in the CDR3. Germline CDR1 MDHEN, CDR2 SYDVKM. The CDR3 sequence: CASSPTQGARTDTQYF. The CDR3 coding sequence is TGTGCCAGCAGTCCCACTCAAGGAGCGAGGACAGATACGCAGTATTTT. The full variable domain, its missing parts supplied by reference TRBV28 and TRBJ2-3, is DVKVTQSSRYLVKRTGEKVFLECVQDMDHENMFWYRQDPGLGLRLIYFSYDVKMKEKGDIPEGYSVSREKKERFSLILESASTNQTSMYLCASSPTQGARTDTQYFGPGTRLTVL.